The T cell receptor beta chain under discussion was sequenced for a study of shared clonotypes between healthy human individuals. Points from the study as a whole: Of the naive CD4 clonotypes, about 5.4% were shared across a handful of donors.

This clone was detected a few times. Its antigen remains unidentified. The DNA input per sorted-subset replicate PCR was roughly 180 ng, corresponding to around 28,000 T cell genomes. TCRdb keeps only in-frame clones here, not all; method: immunoSEQ multiplex PCR. The table has roughly 1,000,000 clones, more than 75% seen once; the top ten hold roughly 0.65%. V lost 3 bases to trimming and J lost 6 bases; unmatched junction nucleotides: 12. Germline V gene sequence: CDR1 SGHAT, CDR2 FQNNGV. The CDR3 covers 16 residues. Sequenced input: memory CD4+ T cells from PBMCs. As for subset: CD45RA-negative fraction. V and J are TRBV11-2 and TRBJ2-7, with 9 positions matching TRBD2. This receptor was identified in a young man in good health. Some clones in this sample may be carry-over from other donors' samples. The CDR3 loop is CASSFRRSREGAEQYF. The CDR3 DNA is TGTGCCAGCAGCTTTAGGAGGTCGCGGGAGGGCGCCGAGCAGTACTTC.